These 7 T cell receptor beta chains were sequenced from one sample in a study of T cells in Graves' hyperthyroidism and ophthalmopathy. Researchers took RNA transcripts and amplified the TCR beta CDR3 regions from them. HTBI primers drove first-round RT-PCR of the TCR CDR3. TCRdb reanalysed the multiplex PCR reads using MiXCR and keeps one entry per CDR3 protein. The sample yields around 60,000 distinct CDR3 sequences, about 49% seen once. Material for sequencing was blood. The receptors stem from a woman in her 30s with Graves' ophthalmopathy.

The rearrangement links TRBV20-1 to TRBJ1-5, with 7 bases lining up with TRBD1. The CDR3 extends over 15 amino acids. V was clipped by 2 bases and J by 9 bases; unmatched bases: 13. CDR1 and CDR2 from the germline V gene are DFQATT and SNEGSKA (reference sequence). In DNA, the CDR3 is TGCAGTGCTAGACCCGAGAAGGGGGCTACAACGCCCCAGCATTTT. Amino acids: CSARPEKGATTPQHF.

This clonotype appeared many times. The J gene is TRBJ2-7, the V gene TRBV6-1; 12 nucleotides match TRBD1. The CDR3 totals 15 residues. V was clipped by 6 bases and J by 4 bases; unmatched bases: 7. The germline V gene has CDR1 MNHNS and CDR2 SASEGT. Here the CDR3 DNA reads TGTGCCAGCAGGACCGGGACAGGGGGCATTTACGAGCAGTACTTC. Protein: CASRTGTGGIYEQYF.

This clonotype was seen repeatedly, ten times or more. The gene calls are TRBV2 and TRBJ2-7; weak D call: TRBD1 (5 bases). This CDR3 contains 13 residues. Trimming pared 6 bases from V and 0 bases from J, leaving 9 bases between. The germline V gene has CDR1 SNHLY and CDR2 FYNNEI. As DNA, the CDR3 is TGTGCCAGCAGGGAGACAGACTCCTACGAGCAGTACTTC. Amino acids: CASRETDSYEQYF.

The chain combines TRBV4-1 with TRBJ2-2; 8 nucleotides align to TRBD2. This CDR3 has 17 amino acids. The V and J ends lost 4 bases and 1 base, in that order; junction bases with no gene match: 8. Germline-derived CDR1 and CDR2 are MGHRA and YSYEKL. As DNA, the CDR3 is TGCGCCAGCAGCCGCCCCCTGGCGGGGGGGAACACCGGGGAGCTGTTTTTT. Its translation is CASSRPLAGGNTGELFF.

The CDR3 DNA sequence: TGCGCCAGCAGCTTTAAGGGAGCGGAGCAGTACTTC. It is translated as CASSFKGAEQYF. The chain couples TRBV5-1 to TRBJ2-7; D is possibly TRBD2 (5 bases). V gave up 2 bases and J gave up 7 bases, with 10 bases separating them. This CDR3 is built from 12 residues. Germline CDR1 is SGHRS and CDR2 is YFSETQ.

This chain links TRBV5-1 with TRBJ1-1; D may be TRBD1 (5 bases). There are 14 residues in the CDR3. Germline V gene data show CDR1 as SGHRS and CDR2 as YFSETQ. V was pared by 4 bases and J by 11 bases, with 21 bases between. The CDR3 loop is CASSPQPGTFGAFF. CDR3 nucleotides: TGCGCCAGCAGCCCACAACCCGGGACTTTTGGGGCTTTCTTT.

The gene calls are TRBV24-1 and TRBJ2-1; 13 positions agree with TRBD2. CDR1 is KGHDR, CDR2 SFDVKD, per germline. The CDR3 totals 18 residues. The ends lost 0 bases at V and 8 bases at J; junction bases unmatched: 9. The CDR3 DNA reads TGTGCCACCAGTGATTTGAGGACTAGCGGGGGAGGGGGCGATGAGCAGTTCTTC. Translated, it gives CATSDLRTSGGGGDEQFF.